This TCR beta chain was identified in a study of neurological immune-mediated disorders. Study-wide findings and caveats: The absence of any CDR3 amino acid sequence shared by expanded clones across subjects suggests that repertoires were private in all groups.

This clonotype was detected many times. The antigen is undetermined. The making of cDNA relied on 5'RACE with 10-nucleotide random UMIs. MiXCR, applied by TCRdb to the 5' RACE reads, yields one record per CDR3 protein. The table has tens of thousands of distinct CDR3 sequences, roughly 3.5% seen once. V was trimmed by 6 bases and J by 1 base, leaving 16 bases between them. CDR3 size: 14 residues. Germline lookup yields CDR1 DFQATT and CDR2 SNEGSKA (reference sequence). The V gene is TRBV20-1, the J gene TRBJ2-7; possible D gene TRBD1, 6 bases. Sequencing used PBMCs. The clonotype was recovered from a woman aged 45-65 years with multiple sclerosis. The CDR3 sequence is CSAVVGAGSYEQYF. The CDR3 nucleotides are TGCAGTGCCGTAGTGGGGGCGGGTTCCTACGAGCAGTACTTC.